This T cell receptor beta chain was recorded in a study of Siglec-9 on CD8 T cells in melanoma. Study-level results: An effector memory CD8+ subset marked by Siglec-9 reportedly appeared to gather in melanoma.

Points on this clone: Its antigen is not known.

TCRdb's copy holds only in-frame clones and misses some; the assay was immunoSEQ multiplex PCR. Of some 27,000 clones in the sample, roughly 80% were seen once. This TCR derives from a human donor in good health. Sample: Siglec-9- CD8+ T cells sorted from blood.

DNA of the CDR3: TGTGCCAGCAGCTTGAGCGGCCCTGCCTACGAGCAGTACGTC. Its translation is CASSLSGPAYEQYV. The chain couples TRBV11-2 to TRBJ2-7; a weak D match, TRBD2 (5 bases). V was pared by 3 bases and J by 2 bases, with 11 bases between. CDR3 length equals 14 residues. The germline gives CDR1 SGHAT, CDR2 FQNNGV.